The present entry profiles one TCR beta chain with its context. Antigen specificity is unknown. Per the germline V gene, CDR1 is KGHSH and CDR2 is LQKENI. V was cut by 2 bases and J by 5 bases, with 13 bases left in between. The CDR3 consists of 15 residues. Sample-barcoded 5' priming and a J-beta primer mix drove a second PCR of about 6 to 12 cycles. Paired-end reads containing CDR3 totaled no fewer than 3 million for each sample. MiXCR, applied by TCRdb to the 5' RACE reads, yields one record per CDR3 protein. The sample shows about 780,000 distinct CDR3 sequences, 35% to 50% of them seen only once. These data belong to a study of blood T cells in healthy people across ages. General study results and limits: Significant beta diversity loss was already apparent by age around 40, declining roughly linearly. Researchers deemed the diversity estimates from one million T cells underestimates. Any changes in expanded clonotypes were possibly confounded, as donor CMV status remained unknown.

The sequence was obtained from a man at least 80 years old in good health. Sample: blood. This chain connects TRBV18 to TRBJ2-1, with D tentatively TRBD1 (6 bases). As DNA, the CDR3 is TGTGCCAGCTCACCAGGTTCCGGACAGCACAATGAGCAGTTCTTC. Its translation: CASSPGSGQHNEQFF.